This TCR beta chain was retrieved from a study of neurological immune-mediated disorders. With 10-nucleotide random UMIs included, cDNA was synthesized by 5'RACE. TCRdb passed the 5' RACE reads through MiXCR, listing each CDR3 protein once. The data contain about 65,000 distinct CDR3 sequences, around 4% of them singletons. The table lists this clonotype with many counts. Trimming took 10 bases from V and 4 from J, leaving 11 bases between them. This CDR3 contains 12 residues. The germline CDR1 and CDR2 sequences are LNHNV and YYDKDF (reference sequence). The rearrangement links TRBV15 to TRBJ2-1; TRBD2 is a possible D gene (5 bases). This sequence was found in a man aged 50 to 60 with multiple sclerosis. The sample consisted of PBMCs. Here the CDR3 DNA reads TGTGCCATCGGAACGGGGTACAATGAGCAGTTCTTC. Translated: CAIGTGYNEQFF.